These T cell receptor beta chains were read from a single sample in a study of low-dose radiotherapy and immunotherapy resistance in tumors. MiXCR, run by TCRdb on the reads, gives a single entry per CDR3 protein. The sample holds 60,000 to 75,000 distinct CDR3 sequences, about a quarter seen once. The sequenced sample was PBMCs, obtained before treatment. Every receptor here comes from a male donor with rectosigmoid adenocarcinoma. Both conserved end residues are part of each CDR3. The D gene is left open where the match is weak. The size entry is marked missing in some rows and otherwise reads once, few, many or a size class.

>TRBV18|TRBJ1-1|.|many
CASSDRRGMNTEAFF
TGTGCCAGCTCGGACCGTCGTGGGATGAACACTGAAGCTTTCTTT
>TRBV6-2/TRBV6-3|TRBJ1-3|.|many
CASSEDRVNTIYF
TGTGCCAGCAGTGAAGACCGGGTAAACACCATATATTTT
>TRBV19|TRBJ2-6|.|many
CASSIAAQTSGANVLTF
TGTGCCAGTAGTATTGCAGCACAGACCTCTGGGGCCAACGTCCTGACTTTC
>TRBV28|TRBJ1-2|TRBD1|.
CASSFPQGSTNYGYTF
TGTGCCAGCAGTTTCCCACAGGGGTCTACTAACTATGGCTACACCTTC
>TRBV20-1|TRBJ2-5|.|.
CSGLHQETQYF
TGCAGCGGACTTCACCAAGAGACCCAGTACTTC
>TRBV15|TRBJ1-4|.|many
CATSRVGATTNEKLFF
TGTGCCACCAGCAGAGTCGGGGCCACAACTAATGAAAAACTGTTTTTT
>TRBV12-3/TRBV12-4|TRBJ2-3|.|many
CASSTSSGTDTQYF
TGTGCCAGCAGTACGTCTAGCGGCACAGATACGCAGTATTTT
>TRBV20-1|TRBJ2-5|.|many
CSARGRGETQYF
TGCAGTGCTAGAGGTCGGGGGGAGACCCAGTACTTC
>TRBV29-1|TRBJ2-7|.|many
CSVTREGEQYF
TGCAGCGTGACCAGGGAAGGCGAGCAGTACTTC
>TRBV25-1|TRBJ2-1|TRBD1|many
CASRPDRGQNNEQFF
TGTGCCAGCAGACCAGACAGGGGGCAAAACAATGAGCAGTTCTTC
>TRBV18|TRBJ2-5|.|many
CASSPALGSKETQYF
TGTGCCAGCTCACCAGCCCTTGGAAGTAAAGAGACCCAGTACTTC
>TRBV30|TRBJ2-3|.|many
CAWSTGPDTQYF
TGTGCCTGGAGTACAGGCCCAGATACGCAGTATTTT
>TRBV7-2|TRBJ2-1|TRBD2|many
CASSWGGSGTYNEQFF
TGTGCCAGCAGCTGGGGGGGTAGCGGCACCTACAATGAGCAGTTCTTC
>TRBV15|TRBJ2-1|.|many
CATSRGYTRQGGNEQFF
TGTGCCACCAGCAGAGGTTATACAAGACAGGGAGGTAATGAGCAGTTCTTC
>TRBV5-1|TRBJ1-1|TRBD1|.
CASSLTGTGMNTEAFF
TGCGCCAGCAGCCTGACCGGGACAGGCATGAACACTGAAGCTTTCTTT
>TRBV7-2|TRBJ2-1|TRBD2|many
CASSSKPGLATYNEQFF
TGTGCCAGCAGCTCGAAACCGGGACTAGCGACTTACAATGAGCAGTTCTTC
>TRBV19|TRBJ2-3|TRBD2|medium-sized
CASSIDSGAQGTQYF
TGTGCCAGTAGTATTGATAGCGGGGCCCAGGGTACGCAGTATTTT
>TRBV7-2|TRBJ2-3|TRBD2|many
CASSLKLAGGRGTQYF
TGTGCCAGCAGCCTAAAACTAGCGGGGGGGCGCGGGACGCAGTATTTT
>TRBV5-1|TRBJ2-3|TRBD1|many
CASSATGAADTQYF
TGCGCCAGCAGCGCTACAGGGGCGGCAGATACGCAGTATTTT
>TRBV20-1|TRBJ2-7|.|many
CSARGGAQSYEQYF
TGCAGTGCGCGGGGCGGGGCCCAGAGCTACGAGCAGTACTTC
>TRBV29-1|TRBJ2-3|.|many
CSAGPRGFKDTQYF
TGCAGCGCTGGCCCCCGGGGGTTCAAAGATACGCAGTATTTT
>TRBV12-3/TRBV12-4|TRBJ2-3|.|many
CASTWGGASTDTQYF
TGTGCCAGCACCTGGGGCGGGGCTAGCACAGATACGCAGTATTTT
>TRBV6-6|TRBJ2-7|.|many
CASSYSPTYEQYF
TGTGCCAGCAGTTACTCGCCGACCTACGAGCAGTACTTC
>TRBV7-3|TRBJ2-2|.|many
CASSFGTNTGELFF
TGTGCCAGCAGCTTCGGGACTAACACCGGGGAGCTGTTTTTT
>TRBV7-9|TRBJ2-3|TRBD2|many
CASSAGTSGRITDTQYF
TGTGCCAGCAGCGCCGGGACTAGCGGGAGGATAACAGATACGCAGTATTTT
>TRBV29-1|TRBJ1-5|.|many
CSVEESGRDGPQHF
TGCAGCGTTGAAGAGTCAGGTAGGGATGGGCCCCAGCATTTT
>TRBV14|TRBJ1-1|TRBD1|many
CASSQGTGAVNTEAFF
TGTGCCAGCAGCCAAGGCACAGGGGCGGTGAACACTGAAGCTTTCTTT
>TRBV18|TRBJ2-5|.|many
CASSAQFQETQYF
TGTGCCAGCTCAGCCCAATTTCAAGAGACCCAGTACTTC
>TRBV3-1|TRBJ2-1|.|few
CASSQGDYNEQFF
TGTGCCAGCAGCCAAGGGGACTACAATGAGCAGTTCTTC
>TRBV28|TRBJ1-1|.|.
CASSLISRNTEAFF
TGTGCCAGCAGTTTAATATCAAGGAACACTGAAGCTTTCTTT
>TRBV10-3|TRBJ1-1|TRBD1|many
CAIRDRANTEAFF
TGTGCCATCAGGGACAGGGCGAACACTGAAGCTTTCTTT
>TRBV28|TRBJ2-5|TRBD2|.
CASSSRTSGRAVETQYF
TGTGCCAGCAGTTCCCGGACTAGCGGGAGGGCGGTGGAGACCCAGTACTTC
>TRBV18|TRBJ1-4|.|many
CASSPDAGGSEKLFF
TGTGCCAGCTCACCGGACGCGGGGGGCAGTGAAAAACTGTTTTTT
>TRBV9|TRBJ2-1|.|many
CASSVASGELNNEQFF
TGTGCCAGCAGCGTAGCTTCGGGGGAGTTGAATAATGAGCAGTTCTTC
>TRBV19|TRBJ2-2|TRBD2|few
CASSIGSGTNTGELFF
TGTGCCAGTAGTATAGGAAGCGGGACCAACACCGGGGAGCTGTTTTTT
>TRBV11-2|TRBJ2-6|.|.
CASSTGPPTGANVLTF
TGTGCCAGCAGCACCGGTCCCCCCACTGGGGCCAACGTCCTGACTTTC
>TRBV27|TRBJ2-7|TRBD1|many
CASSLQPPGQGVYEQYF
TGTGCCAGCAGTTTACAGCCCCCGGGACAGGGGGTATACGAGCAGTACTTC
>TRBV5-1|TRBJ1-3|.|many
CASSLGRGELNTIYF
TGTGCCAGCAGCTTGGGCAGGGGAGAATTAAACACCATATATTTT
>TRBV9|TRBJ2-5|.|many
CASSVGPGAAYQETQYF
TGTGCCAGCAGCGTAGGGCCGGGGGCGGCCTACCAAGAGACCCAGTACTTC
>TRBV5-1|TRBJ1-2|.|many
CASSLEDSQGLAITF
TGCGCCAGCAGCTTGGAGGACAGCCAAGGCCTGGCTATCACCTTC
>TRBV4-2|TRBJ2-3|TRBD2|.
CASSQVAGAFTDTQYF
TGTGCCAGCAGCCAGGTGGCGGGAGCCTTCACAGATACGCAGTATTTT
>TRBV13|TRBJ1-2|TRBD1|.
CASSLGQGRGYTF
TGTGCCAGCAGCCTGGGACAGGGTCGTGGCTACACCTTC
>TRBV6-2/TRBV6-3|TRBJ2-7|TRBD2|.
CASSEDGTSGFSYEQYF
TGTGCCAGCAGTGAGGACGGGACTAGCGGTTTCTCCTACGAGCAGTACTTC
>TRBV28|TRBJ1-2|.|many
CASSLSQGRSGYTF
TGTGCCAGCAGTTTATCCCAGGGGCGGTCTGGCTACACCTTC
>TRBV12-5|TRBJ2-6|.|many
CASGLISSGANVLTF
TGTGCTAGTGGTTTGATCAGCTCGGGGGCCAACGTCCTGACTTTC
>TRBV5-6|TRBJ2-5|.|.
CASSLAPGPKETQYF
TGTGCCAGCAGCTTGGCCCCAGGGCCAAAAGAGACCCAGTACTTC
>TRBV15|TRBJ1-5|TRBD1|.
CATSEKLGQRSPSNQPQHF
TGTGCCACCAGTGAAAAATTGGGACAGAGGTCACCTAGCAATCAGCCCCAGCATTTT